This T cell receptor (beta chain) emerged from a study of multiple sclerosis patients with progressive multifocal leukoencephalopathy. Overall study results and limits: At PML onset, no shared TRBV or TRBJ gene usage was seen. It is unclear whether the findings reflect JC virus infection or general immunocompromise.

Remarks on this clone: What it binds is unknown.

This CDR3 region has 15 residues. Germline V lookup: CDR1 SGHRS, CDR2 YFSETQ. Losses at the gene ends were 1 base for V and 4 bases for J; bases not matched to a gene: 5. Profiled with immunoSEQ multiplex PCR; TCRdb holds only in-frame clones, not every one. Of 25,000 to 35,000 clones listed, around 90% are singletons. The time point is: time of PML onset. All patients had prior interferon beta, and all PML patients were female. The receptor's source is a woman aged 40 to 50 with progressive multifocal leukoencephalopathy. The V and J genes are TRBV5-1 and TRBJ2-1; 7 nucleotides align to TRBD2. The sample in question was PBMCs, obtained from a patient treated with natalizumab. The chain's CDR3 is CASSLMSGMYNEQFF. CDR3 coding DNA: TGCGCCAGCAGCTTGATGAGCGGGATGTACAATGAGCAGTTCTTC.